Shown below are 9 T cell receptor beta chains from a single sample sequenced in a study. One entry per CDR3 protein, called by TCRdb with MiXCR from the 5' RACE reads. The repertoire includes approximately 60,000 distinct CDR3 sequences, about 28% of them detected once, and 3% to 4% sits in the top ten. Sample: tumor-infiltrating memory CD4+ T cells sorted from the breast tumor. As for subset: memory CD4+ T cells, CD4+CD45RO+CD25-. The receptors were sampled from a female donor with breast cancer.

V usage is TRBV5-1 and J usage is TRBJ2-5, with D possibly TRBD1 on 6 matching bases. Germline lookup yields CDR1 SGHRS and CDR2 YFSETQ. The CDR3 totals 14 residues. Trimming stripped 2 bases from V and 1 base from J, with 9 bases between. In DNA, the CDR3 is TGCGCCAGCAGCTTTCAGGGGTCCCAAGAGACCCAGTACTTC. It encodes CASSFQGSQETQYF. The entire variable domain, with the rest obtained from reference TRBV5-1 and TRBJ2-5, is as follows: KAGVTQTPRYLIKTRGQQVTLSCSPISGHRSVSWYQQTPGQGLQFLFEYFSETQRNKGNFPGRFSGRQFSNSRSEMNVSTLELGDSALYLCASSFQGSQETQYFGPGTRLLVL.

This clonotype occurred many times. The CDR3 bases are TGTGCCAGCAGTGGACGACAGTCAAGCTCCTACGAGCAGTACTTC. The encoded protein is CASSGRQSSSYEQYF. The V gene is TRBV6-5, the J gene TRBJ2-7; TRBD1 might be the D (5 bases). Germline V gene lookup returns CDR1 MNHEY and CDR2 SVGAGI. The CDR3 loop spans 15 amino acids. Trimming removed 5 bases from V and 0 bases from J, with 14 bases in between.

V and J are TRBV9 and TRBJ1-1; 7 bases match TRBD1. This CDR3 has 15 residues. Unmatched junction bases numbered 6, after V lost 4 bases and J lost 0 bases. Germline V CDR1 and CDR2: SGDLS, YYNGEE. CDR3 in DNA: TGTGCCAGCAGCCCTACGGGACAGATGAACACTGAAGCTTTCTTT. Translation: CASSPTGQMNTEAFF.

The CDR3 spells CASSQTVGFGGETQYF. CDR3 coding DNA: TGTGCCAGCAGCCAGACTGTGGGGTTCGGGGGGGAGACCCAGTACTTC. The rearrangement joins TRBV7-6 to TRBJ2-5; 7 bases map to TRBD2. Germline V gene lookup returns CDR1 SGHVS and CDR2 FNYEAQ. J lost 5 bases, V lost 5 bases, and 14 bases had no gene match. CDR3 size: 16 residues.

This clonotype was seen a few times. The chain links TRBV7-3 to TRBJ2-1, with 11 bases aligning to TRBD2. Looked up from germline, CDR1 is SGHTA and CDR2 is FQGTGA. The CDR3 is 16 residues long. V lost 5 bases and J lost 7; bases outside the gene matches: 10. DNA of the CDR3: TGTGCCAGCAGCCGATCGACTAGCGGGGTAAGAAATGAGCAGTTCTTC. Translation: CASSRSTSGVRNEQFF. Supplemented by reference TRBV7-3 and TRBJ2-1, the full variable domain reads GAGVSQTPSNKVTEKGKYVELRCDPISGHTALYWYRQSLGQGPEFLIYFQGTGAADDSGLPNDRFFAVRPEGSVSTLKIQRTERGDSAVYLCASSRSTSGVRNEQFFGPGTRLTVL.

This clonotype was counted between two and nine times. In DNA form, the CDR3 reads TGCGCCAGCAGCCCGTTGCCTGGGAGCCCTAATCAGCCCCAGCATTTT. It codes for CASSPLPGSPNQPQHF. This chain connects TRBV5-1 to TRBJ1-5; unclear D gene. Germline CDR1 reads SGHRS; CDR2 reads YFSETQ. The CDR3 consists of 16 residues. V lost 4 bases, J lost 4 bases, and 18 bases lay in between.

In the case of this clonotype: The final CDR3 position lacks the conserved phenylalanine or tryptophan, pointing to a likely read error. The chain is built from TRBV7-2 and TRBJ2-1; 9 bases fit TRBD2. V was clipped by 1 base and J by 6 bases; unmatched bases: 13. The CDR3 runs 18 residues. Per the germline V gene, CDR1 is SGHTA and CDR2 is FQGNSA. The CDR3 here is CASSLVGGSGRLGNEQFS. The CDR3 bases are TGTGCCAGCAGCTTAGTGGGGGGTAGCGGGAGATTGGGCAATGAGCAGTTCTCC.

The chain uses TRBV7-2 and TRBJ1-3; D not resolved. V lost 4 bases and J lost 4, with 8 bases in between. Germline-derived CDR1 and CDR2 are SGHTA and FQGNSA. This CDR3 spans 13 amino acids. The CDR3 DNA follows: TGTGCCAGCAGCTACCTACGCGGAAACACCATATATTTT. Translated: CASSYLRGNTIYF.

Note on this clonotype: One end of the junction fails to match germline, which may point to a read error. This chain uses TRBV24-1 with TRBJ2-5; TRBD1 matches 7 bases. The CDR3 length is 17 residues. Germline V gene sequence: CDR1 KGHDR, CDR2 SFDVKD. The CDR3 bases are TGTGCCATCCATTGGACAGGTAGGGCCCCACTTGAAGAGACCCAGGACTTC. It encodes CAIHWTGRAPLEETQDF.